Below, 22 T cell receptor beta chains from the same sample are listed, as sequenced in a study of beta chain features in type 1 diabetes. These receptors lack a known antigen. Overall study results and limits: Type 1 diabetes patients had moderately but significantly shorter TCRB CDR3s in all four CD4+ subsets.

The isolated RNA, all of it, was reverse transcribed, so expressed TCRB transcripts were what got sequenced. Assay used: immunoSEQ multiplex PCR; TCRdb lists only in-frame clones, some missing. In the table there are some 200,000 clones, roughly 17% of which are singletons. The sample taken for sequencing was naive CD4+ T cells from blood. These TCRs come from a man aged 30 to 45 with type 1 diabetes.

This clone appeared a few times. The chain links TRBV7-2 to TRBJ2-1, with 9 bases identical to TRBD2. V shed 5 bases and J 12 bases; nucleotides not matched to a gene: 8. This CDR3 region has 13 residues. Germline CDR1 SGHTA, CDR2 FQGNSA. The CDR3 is CASSPSSGTGQFF. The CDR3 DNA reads TGTGCCAGCAGCCCCTCTAGCGGGACGGGGCAGTTCTTC.

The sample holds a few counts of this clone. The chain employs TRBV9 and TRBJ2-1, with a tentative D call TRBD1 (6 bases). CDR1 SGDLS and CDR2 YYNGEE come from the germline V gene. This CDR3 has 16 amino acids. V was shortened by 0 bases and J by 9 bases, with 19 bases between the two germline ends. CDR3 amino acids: CASSVVDRTLVGEQFF. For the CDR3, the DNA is TGTGCCAGCAGCGTAGTAGACAGGACGCTGGTCGGTGAGCAGTTCTTC.

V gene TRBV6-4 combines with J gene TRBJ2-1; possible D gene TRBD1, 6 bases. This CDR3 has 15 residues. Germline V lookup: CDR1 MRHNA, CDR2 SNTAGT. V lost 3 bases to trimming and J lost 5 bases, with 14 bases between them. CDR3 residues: CASSESGAGNNEQFF. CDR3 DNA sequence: TGTGCCAGCAGTGAATCAGGGGCTGGGAACAATGAGCAGTTCTTC.

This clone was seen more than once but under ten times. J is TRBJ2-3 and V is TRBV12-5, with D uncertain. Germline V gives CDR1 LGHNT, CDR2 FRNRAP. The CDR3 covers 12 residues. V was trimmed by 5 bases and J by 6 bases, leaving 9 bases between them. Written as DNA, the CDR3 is TGTGCTAGTGGTCGTGATACGGATACGCAGTATTTT. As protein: CASGRDTDTQYF.

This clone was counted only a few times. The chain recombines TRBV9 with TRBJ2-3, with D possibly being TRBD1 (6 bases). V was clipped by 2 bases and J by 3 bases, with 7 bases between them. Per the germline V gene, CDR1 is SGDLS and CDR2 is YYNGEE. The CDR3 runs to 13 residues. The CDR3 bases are TGTGCCAGCAGCGTCAGGGGTACAGATACGCAGTATTTT. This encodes CASSVRGTDTQYF.

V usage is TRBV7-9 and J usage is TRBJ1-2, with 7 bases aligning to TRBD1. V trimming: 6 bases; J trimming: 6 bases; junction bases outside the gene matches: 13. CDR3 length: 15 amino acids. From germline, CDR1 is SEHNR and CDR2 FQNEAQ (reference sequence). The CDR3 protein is CASSRRQGGPDGYTF. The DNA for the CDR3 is TGTGCCAGCAGTCGCCGACAGGGAGGGCCGGATGGCTACACCTTC.

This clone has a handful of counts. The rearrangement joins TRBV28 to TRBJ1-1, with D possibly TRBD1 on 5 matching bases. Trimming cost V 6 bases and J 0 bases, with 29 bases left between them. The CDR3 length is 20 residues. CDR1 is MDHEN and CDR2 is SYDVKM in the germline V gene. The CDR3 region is CASSLPHQNRLQSLNTEAFF. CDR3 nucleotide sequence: TGTGCCAGCAGCCTTCCACATCAGAACAGGTTGCAGTCGTTGAACACTGAAGCTTTCTTT.

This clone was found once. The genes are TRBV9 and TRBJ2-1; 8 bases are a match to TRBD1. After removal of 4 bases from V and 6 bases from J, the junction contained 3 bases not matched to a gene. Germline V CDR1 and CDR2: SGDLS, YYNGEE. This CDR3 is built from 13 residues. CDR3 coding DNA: TGTGCCAGCAGCCTCCAGGGGGCCAATGAGCAGTTCTTC. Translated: CASSLQGANEQFF.

The CDR3 loop is CASSLHRDSRSGEQYF. The CDR3 coding sequence is TGTGCCAGCAGCTTGCACCGGGACAGTCGGAGTGGCGAGCAGTACTTC. The chain carries TRBV7-8 and TRBJ2-7; the match to TRBD1 covers 7 bases. CDR3 length: 16 amino acids. Unmatched junction bases numbered 14, after V lost 3 bases and J lost 6 bases. Germline CDR1 SGHVS, CDR2 FQNEAQ.

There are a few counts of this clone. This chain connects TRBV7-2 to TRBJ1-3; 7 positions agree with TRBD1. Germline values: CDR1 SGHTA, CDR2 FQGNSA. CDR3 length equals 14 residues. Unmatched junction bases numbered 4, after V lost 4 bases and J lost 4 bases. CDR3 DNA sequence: TGTGCCAGCAGCTCGGGGGACAGAGGAAACACCATATATTTT. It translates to CASSSGDRGNTIYF.

The CDR3: CASSPSRQGVSGDTQYF. The CDR3 region has the DNA TGTGCCAGCAGCCCCTCCCGACAGGGGGTATCGGGGGATACGCAGTATTTT. The chain combines TRBV7-9 with TRBJ2-3, with 9 bases identical to TRBD1. J lost 6 bases, V lost 5 bases, and 15 bases had no gene match. This CDR3 has 17 amino acids. Looked up from germline, CDR1 is SEHNR and CDR2 is FQNEAQ (reference sequence). Together with reference TRBV7-9 and TRBJ2-3, the CDR3 gives the full variable domain: DTGVSQNPRHKITKRGQNVTFRCDPISEHNRLYWYRQTLGQGPEFLTYFQNEAQLEKSRLLSDRFSAERPKGSFSTLEIQRTEQGDSAMYLCASSPSRQGVSGDTQYFGPGTRLTVL.

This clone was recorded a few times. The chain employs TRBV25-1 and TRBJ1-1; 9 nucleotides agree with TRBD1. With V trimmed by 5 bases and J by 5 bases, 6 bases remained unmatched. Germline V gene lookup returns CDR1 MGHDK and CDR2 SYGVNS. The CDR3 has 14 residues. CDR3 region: CASSNTGGGTEAFF. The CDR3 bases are TGTGCCAGCAGTAACACAGGGGGCGGGACTGAAGCTTTCTTT.

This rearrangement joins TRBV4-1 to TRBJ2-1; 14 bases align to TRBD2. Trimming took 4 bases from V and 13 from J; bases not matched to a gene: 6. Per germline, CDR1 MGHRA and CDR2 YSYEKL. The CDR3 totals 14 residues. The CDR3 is CASSLLGLAGVQFF. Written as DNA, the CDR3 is TGCGCCAGCAGCCTCCTGGGACTAGCGGGAGTACAGTTCTTC.

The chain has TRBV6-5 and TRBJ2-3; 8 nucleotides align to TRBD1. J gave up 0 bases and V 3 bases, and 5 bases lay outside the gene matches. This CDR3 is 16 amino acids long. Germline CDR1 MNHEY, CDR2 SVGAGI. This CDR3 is CASSYRTGTSTDTQYF. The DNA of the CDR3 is TGTGCCAGCAGTTATCGGACAGGGACTAGCACAGATACGCAGTATTTT.

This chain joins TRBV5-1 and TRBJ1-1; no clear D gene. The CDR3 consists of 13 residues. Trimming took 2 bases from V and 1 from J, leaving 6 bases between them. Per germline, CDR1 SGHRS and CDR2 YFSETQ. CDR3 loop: CASSFIENTEAFF. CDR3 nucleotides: TGCGCCAGCAGCTTTATCGAGAACACTGAAGCTTTCTTT. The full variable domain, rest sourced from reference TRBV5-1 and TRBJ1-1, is KAGVTQTPRYLIKTRGQQVTLSCSPISGHRSVSWYQQTPGQGLQFLFEYFSETQRNKGNFPGRFSGRQFSNSRSEMNVSTLELGDSALYLCASSFIENTEAFFGQGTRLTVV.

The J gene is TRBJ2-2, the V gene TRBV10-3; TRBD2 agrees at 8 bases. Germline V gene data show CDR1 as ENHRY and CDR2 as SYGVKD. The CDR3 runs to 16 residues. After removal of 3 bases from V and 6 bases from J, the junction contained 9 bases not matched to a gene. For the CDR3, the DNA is TGTGCCATCAGTGATCCGCGGAGCGGGAGTGCCGGGGAGCTGTTTTTT. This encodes CAISDPRSGSAGELFF.

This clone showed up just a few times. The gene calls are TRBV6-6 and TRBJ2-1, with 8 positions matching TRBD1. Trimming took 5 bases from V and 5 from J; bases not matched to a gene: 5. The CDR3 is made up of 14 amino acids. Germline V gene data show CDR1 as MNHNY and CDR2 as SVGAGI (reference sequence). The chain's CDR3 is CASSLDRDHNEQFF. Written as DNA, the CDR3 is TGTGCCAGCAGTCTGGACAGGGACCACAATGAGCAGTTCTTC.

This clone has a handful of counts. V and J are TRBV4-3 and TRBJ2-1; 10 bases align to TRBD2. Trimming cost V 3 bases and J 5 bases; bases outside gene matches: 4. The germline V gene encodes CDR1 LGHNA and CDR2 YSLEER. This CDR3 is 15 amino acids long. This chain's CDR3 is CASSQASGSNNEQFF. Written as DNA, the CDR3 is TGCGCCAGCAGCCAGGCTAGCGGGAGCAACAATGAGCAGTTCTTC.

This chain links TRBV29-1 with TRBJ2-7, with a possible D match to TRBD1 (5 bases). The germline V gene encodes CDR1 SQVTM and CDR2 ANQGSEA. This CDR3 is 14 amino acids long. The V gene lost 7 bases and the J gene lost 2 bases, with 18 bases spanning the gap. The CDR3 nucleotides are TGCAGCGCCACAAAGGGCCTAGGGGCCTACGAGCAGTACTTC. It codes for CSATKGLGAYEQYF.

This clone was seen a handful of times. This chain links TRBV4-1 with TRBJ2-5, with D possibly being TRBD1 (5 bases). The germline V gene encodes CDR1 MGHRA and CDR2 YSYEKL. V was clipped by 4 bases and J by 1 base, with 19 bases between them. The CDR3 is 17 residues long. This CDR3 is CASSPTWTRVGQETQYF. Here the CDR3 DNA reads TGCGCCAGCAGCCCGACCTGGACACGGGTGGGCCAAGAGACCCAGTACTTC.

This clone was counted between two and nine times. In nucleotides, the CDR3 is TGTGCCAGCAGTTACCTTAGCTCCTACGAGCAGTACTTC. Translated, it gives CASSYLSSYEQYF. The V gene is TRBV6-5, the J gene TRBJ2-7, with D hard to call. The CDR3 sequence is 13 residues long. Trimming left V 2 bases short and J 0 bases short, with 5 bases between. Germline V gene lookup returns CDR1 MNHEY and CDR2 SVGAGI.

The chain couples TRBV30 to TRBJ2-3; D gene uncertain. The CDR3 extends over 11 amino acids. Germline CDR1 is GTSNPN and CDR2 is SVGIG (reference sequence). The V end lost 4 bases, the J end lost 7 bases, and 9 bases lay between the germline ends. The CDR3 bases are TGTGCCTGGAATAATTATAATACGCAGTATTTT. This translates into CAWNNYNTQYF.